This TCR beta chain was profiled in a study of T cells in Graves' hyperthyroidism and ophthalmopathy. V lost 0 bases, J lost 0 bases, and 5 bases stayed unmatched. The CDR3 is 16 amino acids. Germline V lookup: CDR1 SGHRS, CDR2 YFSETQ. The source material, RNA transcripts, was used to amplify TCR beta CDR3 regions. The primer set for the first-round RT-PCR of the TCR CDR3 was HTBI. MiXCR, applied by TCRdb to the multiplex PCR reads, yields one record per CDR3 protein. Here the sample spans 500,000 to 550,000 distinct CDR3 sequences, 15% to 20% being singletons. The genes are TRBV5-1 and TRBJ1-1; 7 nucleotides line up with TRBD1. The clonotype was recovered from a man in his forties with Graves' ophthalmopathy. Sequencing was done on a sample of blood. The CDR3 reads CASSLDRGSMNTEAFF. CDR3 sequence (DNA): TGCGCCAGCAGCTTGGACAGGGGAAGCATGAACACTGAAGCTTTCTTT.